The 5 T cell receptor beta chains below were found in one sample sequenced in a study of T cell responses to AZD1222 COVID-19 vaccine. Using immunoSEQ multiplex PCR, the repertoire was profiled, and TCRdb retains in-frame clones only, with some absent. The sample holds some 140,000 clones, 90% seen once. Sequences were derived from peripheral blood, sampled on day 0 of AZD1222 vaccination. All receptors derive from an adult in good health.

CDR3 sequence reads: CASSITGMGEQYF. The CDR3 region has the DNA TGTGCCAGTAGTATTACCGGGATGGGGGAGCAGTACTTC. The rearrangement joins TRBV19 to TRBJ2-7; tentatively, D is TRBD2 (5 bases). Trimming took off 3 bases at V and 7 bases at J, with 13 bases between the two ends. Germline-derived CDR1 and CDR2 are LNHDA and SQIVND (reference sequence). The CDR3 is made up of 13 amino acids.

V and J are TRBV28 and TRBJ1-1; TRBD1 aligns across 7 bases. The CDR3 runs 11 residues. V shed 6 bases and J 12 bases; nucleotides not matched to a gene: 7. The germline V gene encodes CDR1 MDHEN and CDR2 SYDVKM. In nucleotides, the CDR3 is TGTGCCAGCAGATTAGACAGGGTAACTTTCTTT. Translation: CASRLDRVTFF.

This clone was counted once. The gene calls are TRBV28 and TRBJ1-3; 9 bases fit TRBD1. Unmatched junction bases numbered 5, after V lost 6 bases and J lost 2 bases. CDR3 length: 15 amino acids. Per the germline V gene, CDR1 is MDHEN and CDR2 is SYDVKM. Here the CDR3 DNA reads TGTGCCAGCAGCTGGACAGGGGAAACTGGAAACACCATATATTTT. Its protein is CASSWTGETGNTIYF.

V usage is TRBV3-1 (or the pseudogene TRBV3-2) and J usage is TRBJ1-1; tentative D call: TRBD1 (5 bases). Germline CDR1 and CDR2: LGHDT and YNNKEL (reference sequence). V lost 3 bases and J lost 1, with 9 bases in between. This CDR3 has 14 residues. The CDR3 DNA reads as TGTGCCAGCAGCCAGATCGGGGGGAACACTGAAGCTTTCTTT. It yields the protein CASSQIGGNTEAFF.

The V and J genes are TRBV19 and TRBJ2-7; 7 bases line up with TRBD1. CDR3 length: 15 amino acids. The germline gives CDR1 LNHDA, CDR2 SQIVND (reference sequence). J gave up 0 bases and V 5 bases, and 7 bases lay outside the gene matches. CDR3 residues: CASSPKGTASYEQYF. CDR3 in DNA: TGTGCCAGTAGTCCAAAAGGGACAGCCTCCTACGAGCAGTACTTC.